Below, 5 T cell receptor beta chains from the same sample are listed, as sequenced in a study of T cells in Graves' hyperthyroidism and ophthalmopathy. The investigators amplified TCR beta CDR3 regions from RNA transcripts. First-round RT-PCR targeting the TCR CDR3 was performed with the HTBI primer set. TCRdb reanalysed the multiplex PCR reads using MiXCR and keeps one entry per CDR3 protein. The repertoire includes 85,000 to 110,000 distinct CDR3 sequences, over 45% of them detected once, and 20% to 30% sits in the top ten. The sample taken for sequencing was blood. All receptors derive from a man aged 40-55 years with Graves' hyperthyroidism.

The chain recombines TRBV10-3 with TRBJ1-1; D uncertain. The CDR3 has 14 amino acids. Germline CDR1 is ENHRY and CDR2 is SYGVKD. The V gene lost 10 bases and the J gene lost 0 bases, with 15 bases spanning the gap. CDR3 in DNA: TGTGCCAGCAAATTACAGATCATGAACACTGAAGCTTTCTTT. It translates to CASKLQIMNTEAFF.

Points on this clonotype: A read error may explain this, as a much larger clone is one base away. The CDR3 nucleotides are TGTGCCAGCAGCCGAGATGGGGGCTTGGGGCCCCAGCATTTT. Its translation: CASSRDGGLGPQHF. The chain links TRBV7-2 to TRBJ1-5, with a weak D call TRBD1 (6 bases). Germline CDR1 SGHTA, CDR2 FQGNSA. CDR3 length: 14 residues. V was clipped by 5 bases and J by 9 bases, with 17 bases between them. Supplemented by reference TRBV7-2 and TRBJ1-5, the full variable domain reads GAGVSQSPSNKVTEKGKDVELRCDPISGHTALYWYRQSLGQGLEFLIYFQGNSAPDKSGLPSDRFSAERTGGSVSTLTIQRTQQEDSAVYLCASSRDGGLGPQHFGDGTRLSIL.

Concerning this clonotype itself: This CDR3 is missing its conserved last phenylalanine or tryptophan, likely due to a read error. Because the CDR3's place on the DNA is in doubt, the DNA is left out and the CDR3 is given as listed by TCRdb. CDR3 residues: CAIRLEAGNTIHL. The chain uses TRBV10-3 and TRBJ1-3. The CDR3 sequence runs 13 residues, both termini included. Germline V lookup: CDR1 ENHRY, CDR2 SYGVKD.

V usage is TRBV24-1 and J usage is TRBJ1-3, with a possible D match to TRBD1 (6 bases). The germline gives CDR1 KGHDR, CDR2 SFDVKD. CDR3 length equals 14 residues. The V end lost 5 bases, the J end lost 7 bases, and 14 bases lay between the germline ends. The CDR3, as DNA: TGTGCCACCAGTGCCTCAGGGGACCGTAACACCATATATTTT. Protein: CATSASGDRNTIYF.

To note about this clonotype: Being one base from a much bigger clone, this may be a read error. The chain recombines TRBV7-2 with TRBJ2-7; possibly TRBD1 or TRBD2 for D (5 bases each). The CDR3 length is 15 residues. Germline CDR1 is SGHTA and CDR2 is FQGNSA. V lost 5 bases, J lost 7 bases, and 21 bases lay in between. The CDR3 sequence: CASSPGTPGLREQYF. The CDR3 DNA is TGTGCCAGCAGCCCGGGGACCCCAGGCCTCCGGGAGCAGTACTTC.